The rows below give T cell receptor beta chains drawn from one sample of a study of blood T cells in healthy people across ages. TCRdb re-analysed the 5' RACE reads in MiXCR, keeping a single row per CDR3 protein. The sample holds about 670,000 distinct CDR3 sequences, approximately 40% seen once. Source material: blood. Receptor source: a man of 80 years or more in good health. Both conserved end residues are part of each CDR3. A D gene is named only where the DNA matches it firmly. Clone sizes are given selectively: once, few, many, or a class where the clone is expanded.

D: TRBD2
size: few
J: TRBJ2-1
V: TRBV5-1
CDR3: CASRGSGSPEVNEQFF
DNA: TGCGCCAGCAGAGGAAGCGGGAGCCCGGAGGTGAATGAGCAGTTCTTC

D: TRBD2
size: few
J: TRBJ2-5
V: TRBV20-1
CDR3: CSARSPLAGQQYF
DNA: TGCAGTGCTAGATCGCCACTAGCGGGACAGCAGTACTTC

D: .
size: many
J: TRBJ2-7
V: TRBV7-2
CDR3: CASSFGGSKYEQYF
DNA: TGTGCCAGCAGCTTCGGGGGCTCGAAATACGAGCAGTACTTC

D: TRBD2
size: .
J: TRBJ2-1
V: TRBV20-1
CDR3: CSARTSGRAEQFF
DNA: TGCAGTGCCAGGACTAGCGGGAGGGCTGAGCAGTTCTTC

D: .
size: .
J: TRBJ1-1
V: TRBV20-1
CDR3: CSARDWPEAFF
DNA: TGCAGTGCTAGAGATTGGCCTGAAGCTTTCTTT

D: TRBD1
size: few
J: TRBJ2-5
V: TRBV3-1
CDR3: CASSRGTGGGQETQYF
DNA: TGTGCCAGCAGCCGGGGGACAGGGGGCGGCCAAGAGACCCAGTACTTC

D: .
size: .
J: TRBJ1-1
V: TRBV6-2/TRBV6-3
CDR3: CASTLRGGASTEAFF
DNA: TGTGCCAGCACTCTTAGGGGAGGGGCGAGCACTGAAGCTTTCTTT

D: TRBD2
size: few
J: TRBJ2-3
V: TRBV9
CDR3: CASSTIPSGTTDTQYF
DNA: TGTGCCAGCAGCACCATCCCTAGCGGAACCACAGATACGCAGTATTTT

D: TRBD1
size: .
J: TRBJ2-7
V: TRBV9
CDR3: CASSSGTGGFEQYF
DNA: TGTGCCAGCAGCTCCGGGACAGGGGGGTTTGAGCAGTACTTC

D: TRBD2
size: many
J: TRBJ2-3
V: TRBV10-3
CDR3: CAIYSGGYTDTQYF
DNA: TGTGCCATTTATAGCGGGGGCTACACAGATACGCAGTATTTT

D: .
size: few
J: TRBJ1-2
V: TRBV20-1
CDR3: CSARDHPGSGYTF
DNA: TGCAGTGCTAGAGATCATCCGGGTTCCGGCTACACCTTC

D: .
size: .
J: TRBJ1-2
V: TRBV12-3/TRBV12-4
CDR3: CASRQDSNYGYTF
DNA: TGTGCCAGCAGACAGGACTCTAACTATGGCTACACCTTC

D: TRBD2
size: .
J: TRBJ2-3
V: TRBV9
CDR3: CASSVVAGPGDTQYF
DNA: TGTGCCAGCAGCGTAGTAGCGGGTCCCGGGGATACGCAGTATTTT